These T cell receptor beta chains were read from a single sample in a study of Tregs in tolerant kidney transplant recipients. Sequencing used immunoSEQ multiplex PCR; TCRdb keeps in-frame clones, though not all of them. The table lists some 250,000 clones, about 86% of them singletons, with around 0.64% in the top ten. The source material was CD4+ T cells from blood. These receptors were collected from a human donor in good health. CDR3s include the opening cysteine and the closing phenylalanine or tryptophan. The D gene is left open where the match is weak. Where a row states a size, it is once, few, many or the class of an expanded clone; other rows omit it.

j_gene,abundance,d_gene,v_gene,CDR3aa,CDR3nt
TRBJ2-7,once,NA,TRBV10-3,CATSGGYEQYF,TGTGCCACCTCCGGGGGCTACGAGCAGTACTTC
TRBJ2-7,NA,NA,TRBV27,CASSPSGNLYEQYF,TGTGCCAGCAGCCCATCCGGGAACCTCTACGAGCAGTACTTC
TRBJ2-7,NA,TRBD2,TRBV19,CASSIGGTSYEQYF,TGTGCCAGTAGTATCGGGGGGACCTCCTACGAGCAGTACTTC
TRBJ1-1,NA,NA,TRBV30,CAWTTPGRDTEAFF,TGTGCCTGGACTACCCCCGGGAGGGACACTGAAGCTTTCTTT
TRBJ2-7,NA,NA,TRBV5-6,CASRLRASSYEQYF,TGTGCCAGCAGACTCCGGGCCAGCTCCTACGAGCAGTACTTC
TRBJ2-1,NA,TRBD2,TRBV23-1,CASEPGTSGGSSYNEQFF,TGCGCCAGCGAACCGGGGACTAGCGGAGGGAGCTCCTACAATGAGCAGTTCTTC
TRBJ1-4,NA,NA,TRBV11-2,CASSLDWWAANEKLFF,TGTGCCAGCAGCTTAGATTGGTGGGCAGCTAATGAAAAACTGTTTTTT
TRBJ2-1,once,TRBD1,TRBV7-8,CASSLDYRDRPYNEQFF,TGTGCCAGCAGCTTAGATTACCGGGACAGACCCTACAATGAGCAGTTCTTC
TRBJ2-7,NA,NA,TRBV7-6,CASSLRGVDGQGGPSYEQYF,TGTGCCAGCAGCTTAAGGGGGGTGGACGGACAGGGAGGGCCTTCCTACGAGCAGTACTTC
TRBJ2-5,once,TRBD1,TRBV5-1,CASSLAGSRGETQYF,TGCGCCAGCAGCTTGGCCGGCTCCAGGGGGGAGACCCAGTACTTC
TRBJ2-5,few,NA,TRBV5-1,CASSFQETQYF,TGCGCCAGCAGCTTTCAAGAGACCCAGTACTTC
TRBJ1-4,NA,TRBD1,TRBV30,CAWSEDRGRVGINEKLFF,TGTGCCTGGAGTGAGGACAGGGGGCGCGTTGGAATTAATGAAAAACTGTTTTTT
TRBJ1-1,once,NA,TRBV11-1,CASSGNTEAFF,TGTGCCAGCAGCGGAAACACTGAAGCTTTCTTT
TRBJ1-2,NA,NA,TRBV6-6,CASSYRPYYGYTF,TGTGCCAGCAGTTATAGGCCCTATTACGGCTACACCTTC
TRBJ2-2,NA,TRBD1,TRBV19,CASSRDRGGSGELFF,TGTGCCAGTAGCCGGGACAGGGGAGGCAGCGGGGAGCTGTTTTTT
TRBJ2-1,NA,TRBD1,TRBV4-2,CASSQLLRTGGTNEQFF,TGTGCCAGCAGCCAACTTCTTCGGACAGGGGGGACCAATGAGCAGTTCTTC
TRBJ2-7,NA,TRBD2,TRBV10-3,CATLGLAGFHEQYF,TGTGCCACCTTGGGGCTAGCGGGTTTCCACGAGCAGTACTTC
TRBJ2-5,once,TRBD2,TRBV7-6,CASSPGLAGVTQYF,TGTGCCAGCAGCCCCGGACTAGCGGGTGTGACCCAGTACTTC
TRBJ1-2,NA,NA,TRBV29-1,CSVGTKHLEAAFGYGYTF,TGCAGCGTTGGTACCAAACATCTTGAGGCCGCGTTTGGGTATGGCTACACCTTC
TRBJ1-1,NA,TRBD1,TRBV5-4,CASGDRQGARTEAFF,TGTGCCAGCGGGGACAGGCAAGGAGCTCGGACTGAAGCTTTCTTT
TRBJ2-7,NA,TRBD1,TRBV19,CATRTGGYEQYF,TGTGCCACCAGGACAGGGGGGTACGAGCAGTACTTC
TRBJ2-5,NA,TRBD2,TRBV7-2,CASSSLIAGATQETQYF,TGTGCCAGCAGCTCCCTCATAGCGGGGGCAACCCAAGAGACCCAGTACTTC
TRBJ2-3,NA,TRBD2,TRBV6-5,CASSRLAGGQAQYF,TGTGCCAGCAGCCGACTAGCGGGGGGGCAGGCGCAGTATTTT
TRBJ2-1,NA,TRBD2,TRBV6-1,CASSRLGLADNEQFF,TGTGCCAGCAGTAGACTCGGACTAGCGGACAATGAGCAGTTCTTC
TRBJ2-1,NA,TRBD1,TRBV6-5,CASAYDRGGYNEQFF,TGTGCCAGCGCCTATGACAGGGGGGGGTACAATGAGCAGTTCTTC
TRBJ2-3,NA,TRBD2,TRBV29-1,CSVAGGGSTDTQYF,TGCAGCGTCGCCGGGGGGGGGAGCACAGATACGCAGTATTTT
TRBJ2-5,once,NA,TRBV6-1,CASSEGPTQYF,TGTGCCAGCAGTGAAGGGCCGACCCAGTACTTC
TRBJ1-4,NA,NA,TRBV19,CASSLIGGAINEKLFF,TGTGCCAGTAGTCTTATCGGGGGGGCGATTAATGAAAAACTGTTTTTT
TRBJ1-1,NA,NA,TRBV18,CASSQGANTEAFF,TGTGCCAGCTCACAAGGGGCGAACACTGAAGCTTTCTTT
TRBJ2-7,NA,TRBD1,TRBV18,CASSPSGWDRGFYEQYF,TGTGCCAGCTCACCATCGGGGTGGGACAGGGGATTCTACGAGCAGTACTTC
TRBJ1-6,few,NA,TRBV5-1,CASSFDPGTRVLNNSPLHF,TGCGCCAGCAGCTTCGACCCCGGGACACGAGTACTGAATAATTCACCCCTCCACTTT
TRBJ1-1,NA,TRBD1,TRBV7-6,CASSLEGRTGNTEAFF,TGTGCCAGCAGTCTCGAGGGGAGGACAGGGAACACTGAAGCTTTCTTT
TRBJ1-3,NA,TRBD1,TRBV6-5,CASSYLQGAWGNTIYF,TGTGCCAGCAGTTATCTCCAGGGGGCCTGGGGAAACACCATATATTTT
TRBJ1-1,NA,TRBD1,TRBV28,CASSLGTVLAFF,TGTGCCAGCAGTTTAGGGACAGTTTTAGCTTTCTTT
TRBJ2-3,NA,TRBD2,TRBV12-5,CASGLVSGGLRDTQYF,TGTGCTAGTGGTTTGGTCTCGGGGGGTTTGAGGGATACGCAGTATTTT
TRBJ2-2,NA,NA,TRBV29-1,CSVEKAAGNTGELFF,TGCAGCGTTGAAAAGGCGGCAGGGAACACCGGGGAGCTGTTTTTT
TRBJ2-1,NA,TRBD1,TRBV19,CASSKPGTGSYNEQFF,TGTGCCAGTAGTAAACCGGGGACAGGGTCCTACAATGAGCAGTTCTTC
TRBJ2-5,NA,TRBD1,TRBV5-6,CASSFRMGQQETQYF,TGTGCCAGCAGCTTCCGTATGGGACAGCAAGAGACCCAGTACTTC
TRBJ1-1,NA,NA,TRBV6-5,CASALGGRITEAFF,TGTGCCAGCGCTCTCGGGGGGCGGATCACTGAAGCTTTCTTT